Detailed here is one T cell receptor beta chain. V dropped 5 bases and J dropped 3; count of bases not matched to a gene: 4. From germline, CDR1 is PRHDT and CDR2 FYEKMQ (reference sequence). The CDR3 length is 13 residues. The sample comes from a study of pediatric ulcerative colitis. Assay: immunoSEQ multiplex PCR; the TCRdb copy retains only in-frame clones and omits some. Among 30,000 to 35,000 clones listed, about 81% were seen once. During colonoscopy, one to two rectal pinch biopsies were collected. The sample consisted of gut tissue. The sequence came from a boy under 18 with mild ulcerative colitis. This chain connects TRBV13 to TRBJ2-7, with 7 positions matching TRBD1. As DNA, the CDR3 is TGTGCCAGCAGCCGAGGGGACAGCTACGAGCAGTACTTC. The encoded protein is CASSRGDSYEQYF.